This TCR beta chain comes out of a study of a mutant IDH1 vaccine in newly diagnosed glioma. Whole-study context: Scheduled for weeks 1, 3, 5, 7, 11, 15, 19 and 23, eight vaccinations were given to patients. Patients were started on vaccination 4-6 weeks after radiotherapy alone, or with temozolomide cycles. Mean patient age was around 40 years; 62.5% were male and about 40% female. Former treatment meant radiotherapy, temozolomide, or both; the majority had gotten both.

Concerning this clone itself: The antigen remains undetermined.

Time point reported: week 23, last vaccination. What each vaccine dose contained was 300 ug of mutant IDH1 20-mer peptide, accompanied by topical imiquimod. Produced via immunoSEQ multiplex PCR; TCRdb's table is partial and in-frame only. The table includes about 81,000 clones, almost 85% detected once. The CDR3 is 16 residues long. Germline assignment: CDR1 SGHTS and CDR2 YDEGEE. Deletions cut 2 bases from V and 3 bases from J, with 15 bases between. Sequencing was performed on PBMCs, taken from a glioma patient whose treatment included an IDH1 peptide vaccine. The TCR was taken from a man aged 30-40 years with glioma. Some clones in this sample may be carry-over from other donors' samples. The V and J genes are TRBV5-8 and TRBJ2-1, with D possibly being TRBD1 (6 bases). The CDR3 region is CASSFNRQAFYNEQFF. In DNA form, the CDR3 reads TGTGCCAGCAGCTTCAATCGACAGGCCTTCTACAATGAGCAGTTCTTC. Using reference TRBV5-8 and TRBJ2-1 for the parts outside the CDR3, the full variable domain is EAGVTQSPTHLIKTRGQQATLRCSPISGHTSVYWYQQALGLGLQFLLWYDEGEERNRGNFPPRFSGRQFPNYSSELNVNALELEDSALYLCASSFNRQAFYNEQFFGPGTRLTVL.